This is a list of T cell receptor beta chains from one sample in a study of blood T cell repertoires in COVID-19. Sequencing was performed with immunoSEQ multiplex PCR; in TCRdb, only in-frame clones are kept and a portion is missing. The sample lists about 460,000 clones; approximately 90% were seen once. Sequenced: PBMCs or T cells enriched from blood (not recorded which). Receptors originate from a woman between 55 and 75 years old who had recovered from COVID-19. The conserved cysteine and the conserved F or W are not part of the CDR3 here. Fields, in order: D gene, CDR3 length, V gene, CDR3 protein. The D gene is left open where the match is weak.

D gene: .; CDR3 length: 11; V gene: TRBV20-1; CDR3 protein: SASTGFTYGYT
D gene: TRBD1; CDR3 length: 12; V gene: TRBV5-1; CDR3 protein: ASSRGQTTDTQY
D gene: .; CDR3 length: 15; V gene: TRBV9; CDR3 protein: ASSVEVAVSYNSPLH
D gene: TRBD1; CDR3 length: 13; V gene: TRBV4-1; CDR3 protein: ASSPLDREGYGYT
D gene: TRBD1; CDR3 length: 11; V gene: TRBV12-3/TRBV12-4; CDR3 protein: ASRTGGNQPQH
D gene: TRBD1; CDR3 length: 13; V gene: TRBV18; CDR3 protein: ASSPGTGAYQPQH
D gene: .; CDR3 length: 11; V gene: TRBV30; CDR3 protein: AWSVDTGNTIY
D gene: TRBD2; CDR3 length: 14; V gene: TRBV5-4; CDR3 protein: ASSRLGLAVYNEQF
D gene: TRBD1; CDR3 length: 14; V gene: TRBV24-1; CDR3 protein: ATSDPRTGGTGELF
D gene: .; CDR3 length: 11; V gene: TRBV7-9; CDR3 protein: ASSPLLKNIQY
D gene: .; CDR3 length: 11; V gene: TRBV3-1/TRBV3-2; CDR3 protein: ASSQNGNYGYT
D gene: TRBD1; CDR3 length: 12; V gene: TRBV6-5; CDR3 protein: ASSYVQGISEAF
D gene: .; CDR3 length: 13; V gene: TRBV5-1; CDR3 protein: ASSLVGALTDTQY
D gene: TRBD2; CDR3 length: 14; V gene: TRBV9; CDR3 protein: ASSVELAGDYNEQF
D gene: TRBD1; CDR3 length: 14; V gene: TRBV9; CDR3 protein: ASSRLLGTAGNTIY
D gene: .; CDR3 length: 12; V gene: TRBV3-1/TRBV3-2; CDR3 protein: ASSQAGRGTEAF
D gene: TRBD1; CDR3 length: 11; V gene: TRBV7-2; CDR3 protein: ASSLTGGEGYT
D gene: TRBD1; CDR3 length: 13; V gene: TRBV24-1; CDR3 protein: ATSDGTVYTDTQY
D gene: .; CDR3 length: 15; V gene: TRBV9; CDR3 protein: ASSVRAGTLTYNEQF
D gene: .; CDR3 length: 12; V gene: TRBV7-8; CDR3 protein: ASSQIRGNSPLH
D gene: .; CDR3 length: 14; V gene: TRBV11-2; CDR3 protein: ASSFRVGGLNTEAF
D gene: .; CDR3 length: 9; V gene: TRBV20-1; CDR3 protein: SAGGANTQY
D gene: .; CDR3 length: 10; V gene: TRBV12-3/TRBV12-4; CDR3 protein: ASSAQGYGYT
D gene: .; CDR3 length: 14; V gene: TRBV27; CDR3 protein: ASSASSRVVDTEAF
D gene: TRBD1; CDR3 length: 13; V gene: TRBV2; CDR3 protein: ASNTRGQSNQPQH
D gene: TRBD1; CDR3 length: 11; V gene: TRBV12-3/TRBV12-4; CDR3 protein: ASSGTGVEPQH
D gene: TRBD1; CDR3 length: 12; V gene: TRBV14; CDR3 protein: ASSQRQGRTEAF
D gene: .; CDR3 length: 11; V gene: TRBV19; CDR3 protein: ASNTRTDEKLF
D gene: TRBD2; CDR3 length: 15; V gene: TRBV4-1; CDR3 protein: ASSQGTSGGVSYEQY
D gene: TRBD1; CDR3 length: 13; V gene: TRBV5-1; CDR3 protein: ASSLEQGVFTEAF
D gene: .; CDR3 length: 12; V gene: TRBV29-1; CDR3 protein: SVEFYLMNTEAF
D gene: TRBD2; CDR3 length: 12; V gene: TRBV6-5; CDR3 protein: ASSLAGRTDTQY
D gene: TRBD1; CDR3 length: 13; V gene: TRBV18; CDR3 protein: ASSLQGTRGTEAF
D gene: .; CDR3 length: 14; V gene: TRBV11-2; CDR3 protein: ASSLDNGRGQETQY
D gene: TRBD1; CDR3 length: 12; V gene: TRBV6-5; CDR3 protein: ASRYGTGAYEQY
D gene: .; CDR3 length: 12; V gene: TRBV2; CDR3 protein: ASSPVYSYNEQF
D gene: TRBD2; CDR3 length: 11; V gene: TRBV7-7; CDR3 protein: ASSPGGADTQY
D gene: .; CDR3 length: 12; V gene: TRBV18; CDR3 protein: ASSPKGIGTEAF
D gene: .; CDR3 length: 12; V gene: TRBV6-4; CDR3 protein: ASSDHRRGTEAF
D gene: TRBD1; CDR3 length: 14; V gene: TRBV18; CDR3 protein: ASSPDREWGNTEAF